This is a list of T cell receptor beta chains from one sample in a study of cytomegalovirus exposure and HLA in healthy donors. Using immunoSEQ multiplex PCR, the repertoire was profiled, and TCRdb retains in-frame clones only, with some absent. Of about 200,000 clones listed, about 70% were seen once; the top ten hold approximately 1.8%. The sequencing sample was made of PBMCs. Source of these receptors: a woman aged 25 to 45 in good health and CMV-seronegative. The CDR3 runs from the conserved cysteine through the conserved F or W. A D gene is named only where the DNA matches it firmly. Clone size is given for some rows only: seen once, a few or many times, or a class if the clone is expanded.

J gene: TRBJ2-7
clone size: -
D gene: -
V gene: TRBV11-2
CDR3 DNA: TGTGCCAGCAGCCCGGGGACCTACGAGCAGTACTTC
CDR3 protein: CASSPGTYEQYF

J gene: TRBJ2-1
clone size: -
D gene: TRBD1
V gene: TRBV7-8
CDR3 DNA: TGTGCCAGCAGCTTAACAGGGGGGAATGAGCAGTTCTTC
CDR3 protein: CASSLTGGNEQFF

J gene: TRBJ2-7
clone size: -
D gene: -
V gene: TRBV7-2
CDR3 DNA: TGTGCCAGCAGTCGTTCAGGCTACGAGCAGTACTTC
CDR3 protein: CASSRSGYEQYF

J gene: TRBJ2-2
clone size: -
D gene: TRBD1
V gene: TRBV5-6
CDR3 DNA: TGTGCCAGCAGCTTATCCGGGACAGTGAGGACCGGGGAGCTGTTTTTT
CDR3 protein: CASSLSGTVRTGELFF

J gene: TRBJ2-1
clone size: -
D gene: -
V gene: TRBV11-3
CDR3 DNA: TGTGCCAGCAGCGGACAGTACAATGAGCAGTTCTTC
CDR3 protein: CASSGQYNEQFF

J gene: TRBJ2-1
clone size: few
D gene: TRBD2
V gene: TRBV7-3
CDR3 DNA: TGTGCCAGCAGCCCGCTAGCGGGAGGGCCTGTCAATGAGCAGTTCTTC
CDR3 protein: CASSPLAGGPVNEQFF

J gene: TRBJ1-1
clone size: -
D gene: -
V gene: TRBV18
CDR3 DNA: TGTGCCAGCTCACTAGAAAGAGACACTGAAGCTTTCTTT
CDR3 protein: CASSLERDTEAFF

J gene: TRBJ2-3
clone size: -
D gene: TRBD2
V gene: TRBV5-1
CDR3 DNA: TGCGCCAGCAGCTTGGCTAGCCTAGCGGCTAGCACAGATACGCAGTATTTT
CDR3 protein: CASSLASLAASTDTQYF

J gene: TRBJ2-7
clone size: -
D gene: TRBD1
V gene: TRBV11-3
CDR3 DNA: TGTGCCAGCAGCTCCCGGGACAGGCCCGTGAACGAGCAGTACTTC
CDR3 protein: CASSSRDRPVNEQYF

J gene: TRBJ2-7
clone size: -
D gene: -
V gene: TRBV11-3
CDR3 DNA: TGTGCCAGCAGCTTAGATGGGTTTAGCGGCGAGCAGTACTTC
CDR3 protein: CASSLDGFSGEQYF

J gene: TRBJ2-7
clone size: -
D gene: TRBD2
V gene: TRBV18
CDR3 DNA: TGTGCCAGCTCACTAGCGGGGGGCTTCTACGAGCAGTACTTC
CDR3 protein: CASSLAGGFYEQYF

J gene: TRBJ1-1
clone size: -
D gene: -
V gene: TRBV5-1
CDR3 DNA: TGCGCCAGCAGCGAGGGGGGCGGGAGTAACACTGAAGCTTTCTTT
CDR3 protein: CASSEGGGSNTEAFF

J gene: TRBJ2-7
clone size: -
D gene: -
V gene: TRBV5-5
CDR3 DNA: TGTGCCAGCAGCAGGACGGCTTTAGCGGCTATCACCTACGAGCAGTACTTC
CDR3 protein: CASSRTALAAITYEQYF

J gene: TRBJ1-2
clone size: -
D gene: -
V gene: TRBV7-3
CDR3 DNA: TGTGCCAGCGGAGGGGTAAATGGCTACACCTTC
CDR3 protein: CASGGVNGYTF

J gene: TRBJ2-7
clone size: -
D gene: TRBD2
V gene: TRBV4-1
CDR3 DNA: TGCGCCAGCAGCCCGGCCCGAAGCGGGGCCTTAGACTACGAGCAGTACTTC
CDR3 protein: CASSPARSGALDYEQYF

J gene: TRBJ1-3
clone size: -
D gene: TRBD1
V gene: TRBV7-2
CDR3 DNA: TGTGCCAGCAGCTCCGGGACAGGGTTAAACACCATATATTTT
CDR3 protein: CASSSGTGLNTIYF

J gene: TRBJ2-7
clone size: -
D gene: -
V gene: TRBV2
CDR3 DNA: TGTGCCAGCAGTGAAGGACAGCCACCCTACGAGCAGTACTTC
CDR3 protein: CASSEGQPPYEQYF

J gene: TRBJ2-2
clone size: -
D gene: -
V gene: TRBV11-1
CDR3 DNA: TGTGCCAGCAGCATAAGACGGGACTACACCGGGGAGCTGTTTTTT
CDR3 protein: CASSIRRDYTGELFF

J gene: TRBJ2-7
clone size: -
D gene: -
V gene: TRBV7-8
CDR3 DNA: TGTGCCAGCAGCTTAGAGAGATTCACCTACGAGCAGTACTTC
CDR3 protein: CASSLERFTYEQYF

J gene: TRBJ1-1
clone size: -
D gene: -
V gene: TRBV11-2
CDR3 DNA: TGTGCCAGCAGCTTAAGTCCGAGGGCCCCTGAAGCTTTCTTT
CDR3 protein: CASSLSPRAPEAFF

J gene: TRBJ2-1
clone size: once
D gene: -
V gene: TRBV10-2
CDR3 DNA: TGCGCCAGCAGTTTAACAAGCGATGAGCAGTTCTTC
CDR3 protein: CASSLTSDEQFF

J gene: TRBJ1-3
clone size: few
D gene: TRBD1
V gene: TRBV30
CDR3 DNA: TGTGCCTGGAGTCCGGGACAGGGAAGGAGAAACACCATATATTTT
CDR3 protein: CAWSPGQGRRNTIYF

J gene: TRBJ2-7
clone size: -
D gene: TRBD1
V gene: TRBV27
CDR3 DNA: TGTGCCAGCAGTGGGACAGGGTCACGGGGGCAGTACTTC
CDR3 protein: CASSGTGSRGQYF

J gene: TRBJ2-7
clone size: -
D gene: TRBD2
V gene: TRBV4-1
CDR3 DNA: TGCGCCAGCAGCCAGATAGCGGGGGGGATCTACGAGCAGTACTTC
CDR3 protein: CASSQIAGGIYEQYF

J gene: TRBJ1-4
clone size: -
D gene: -
V gene: TRBV2
CDR3 DNA: TGTGCCTGGACACCGGGACACGCTAATGAAAAACTGTTTTTT
CDR3 protein: CAWTPGHANEKLFF

J gene: TRBJ2-5
clone size: -
D gene: TRBD1
V gene: TRBV7-9
CDR3 DNA: TGTGCCAGCAGCTTAGACGACAGGGGGATTGGGGAGACCCAGTACTTC
CDR3 protein: CASSLDDRGIGETQYF

J gene: TRBJ2-1
clone size: -
D gene: -
V gene: TRBV5-1
CDR3 DNA: TGCGCCAGCAGCTTGCCTCCCGGTAATGAGCAGTTCTTC
CDR3 protein: CASSLPPGNEQFF

J gene: TRBJ2-2
clone size: -
D gene: -
V gene: TRBV15
CDR3 DNA: TGTGCCACCAGCAGAGTAGGGGGGGCTCACAACACCGGGGAGCTGTTTTTT
CDR3 protein: CATSRVGGAHNTGELFF

J gene: TRBJ1-2
clone size: -
D gene: -
V gene: TRBV5-4
CDR3 DNA: TGTGCCAGCAGCTCGGACATATCGGCTGTCTATGGCTACACCTTC
CDR3 protein: CASSSDISAVYGYTF

J gene: TRBJ1-6
clone size: -
D gene: -
V gene: TRBV5-4
CDR3 DNA: TGTGCCAGCAATTCCAGGAATTCACCCCTCCACTTT
CDR3 protein: CASNSRNSPLHF

J gene: TRBJ2-5
clone size: -
D gene: -
V gene: TRBV7-9
CDR3 DNA: TGTGCCAGCAGCTTAGCTTGGGATGTGGGCAGGACATTCCAGGAGACCCAGTACTTC
CDR3 protein: CASSLAWDVGRTFQETQYF

J gene: TRBJ2-6
clone size: -
D gene: -
V gene: TRBV19
CDR3 DNA: TGTGCCAGTAGCTACTTCTCTGGGGCCAACGTCCTGACTTTC
CDR3 protein: CASSYFSGANVLTF

J gene: TRBJ2-7
clone size: -
D gene: TRBD1
V gene: TRBV5-4
CDR3 DNA: TGTGCCAGCAGCCCCCCCAGGGGGAAGGCGGGTGAGCAGTACTTC
CDR3 protein: CASSPPRGKAGEQYF

J gene: TRBJ2-5
clone size: -
D gene: -
V gene: TRBV21-1
CDR3 DNA: TGTGCCAGCAGCAATTTACCGTGGGACAGGGGAGGCGAGACCCAGTACTTC
CDR3 protein: CASSNLPWDRGGETQYF

J gene: TRBJ1-1
clone size: -
D gene: TRBD1
V gene: TRBV5-1
CDR3 DNA: TGCGCCAGCAGCTTGGCCAGCAGGACAGGAAAGACTGAAGCTTTCTTT
CDR3 protein: CASSLASRTGKTEAFF

J gene: TRBJ2-5
clone size: -
D gene: -
V gene: TRBV5-1
CDR3 DNA: TGCGCCAGCAGCACCCCCGGGGAGACCCAGTACTTC
CDR3 protein: CASSTPGETQYF

J gene: TRBJ2-3
clone size: once
D gene: -
V gene: TRBV5-1
CDR3 DNA: TGCGCCAGCAGCTTGAACAGGGCAGGCACAGATACGCAGTATTTT
CDR3 protein: CASSLNRAGTDTQYF

J gene: TRBJ1-1
clone size: -
D gene: -
V gene: TRBV7-9
CDR3 DNA: TGTGCCAGCAGCTTAGGTGGCAGGGAAGGCCCGAACACTGAAGCTTTCTTT
CDR3 protein: CASSLGGREGPNTEAFF

J gene: TRBJ2-7
clone size: -
D gene: TRBD1
V gene: TRBV7-2
CDR3 DNA: TGTGCCAGCAGCTCATGGGGGCGGCTGGGACAGGACTCCTACGAGCAGTACTTC
CDR3 protein: CASSSWGRLGQDSYEQYF

J gene: TRBJ2-5
clone size: -
D gene: -
V gene: TRBV5-1
CDR3 DNA: TGCGCCAGCAGCAAGGCCCAGCGGGACATAGAGACCCAGTACTTC
CDR3 protein: CASSKAQRDIETQYF

J gene: TRBJ1-2
clone size: -
D gene: TRBD1
V gene: TRBV10-3
CDR3 DNA: TGTGCCATCAGCGGGGGACAGGGGTTTAACTATGGCTACACCTTC
CDR3 protein: CAISGGQGFNYGYTF

J gene: TRBJ2-1
clone size: -
D gene: TRBD2
V gene: TRBV5-6
CDR3 DNA: TGTGCCAGCAGCCCCCCGGGACTAGCGGGGGGAGGGCAGTTCTTC
CDR3 protein: CASSPPGLAGGGQFF

J gene: TRBJ2-7
clone size: -
D gene: -
V gene: TRBV18
CDR3 DNA: TGTGCCAGCTCACCAGGGGCAGGGGTTCTTGGGGAGCAGTACTTC
CDR3 protein: CASSPGAGVLGEQYF

J gene: TRBJ1-5
clone size: medium-sized
D gene: TRBD1
V gene: TRBV19
CDR3 DNA: TGTGCCAGTAGTATAGTTGGACAGGGGGCGATTCAGCCCCAGCATTTT
CDR3 protein: CASSIVGQGAIQPQHF

J gene: TRBJ2-6
clone size: once
D gene: -
V gene: TRBV5-6
CDR3 DNA: TGTGCCAGCAGCTCCCCGCGGGCTGGGGCCAACGTCCTGACTTTC
CDR3 protein: CASSSPRAGANVLTF

J gene: TRBJ2-1
clone size: -
D gene: -
V gene: TRBV7-6
CDR3 DNA: TGTGCCAGCAGCAGAGAAGACGGCAACCCTGGGAGGCAGTTCTTC
CDR3 protein: CASSREDGNPGRQFF

J gene: TRBJ2-1
clone size: -
D gene: TRBD1
V gene: TRBV5-1
CDR3 DNA: TGCGCCAGCAGCTTGCGACAGGGGGCCTACAATGAGCAGTTCTTC
CDR3 protein: CASSLRQGAYNEQFF

J gene: TRBJ1-5
clone size: once
D gene: -
V gene: TRBV5-1
CDR3 DNA: TGCGCCAGCAGGAACGACCCAGGGAGCAATCAGCCCCAGCATTTT
CDR3 protein: CASRNDPGSNQPQHF

J gene: TRBJ2-7
clone size: -
D gene: -
V gene: TRBV9
CDR3 DNA: TGTGCCAGCAGCGCAACCGGGAGCTCCTACGAGCAGTACTTC
CDR3 protein: CASSATGSSYEQYF

J gene: TRBJ2-7
clone size: -
D gene: -
V gene: TRBV5-5
CDR3 DNA: TGTGCCAGCAGCCCGGCGGGGACAGCGTCCTACGAGCAGTACTTC
CDR3 protein: CASSPAGTASYEQYF

J gene: TRBJ2-7
clone size: -
D gene: -
V gene: TRBV9
CDR3 DNA: TGTGCCAGCAGCGTAGCTCCTAGTTTAGGCTACGAGCAGTACTTC
CDR3 protein: CASSVAPSLGYEQYF

J gene: TRBJ2-7
clone size: -
D gene: TRBD2
V gene: TRBV29-1
CDR3 DNA: TGCAGCGCCGGACTAGCGGGCGAGCAGTACTTC
CDR3 protein: CSAGLAGEQYF

J gene: TRBJ1-2
clone size: once
D gene: TRBD1
V gene: TRBV2
CDR3 DNA: TGTGCCAGCATGCCAGGGGGAGTTGGCTATGGCTACACCTTC
CDR3 protein: CASMPGGVGYGYTF

J gene: TRBJ1-1
clone size: once
D gene: TRBD1
V gene: TRBV5-4
CDR3 DNA: TGTGCCAGCAGCTTGGGGACAGGCCAGAACACTGAAGCTTTCTTT
CDR3 protein: CASSLGTGQNTEAFF

J gene: TRBJ1-1
clone size: once
D gene: TRBD1
V gene: TRBV7-3
CDR3 DNA: TGTGCCAGCAGCTTAAACAGGGGCACTGAAGCTTTCTTT
CDR3 protein: CASSLNRGTEAFF